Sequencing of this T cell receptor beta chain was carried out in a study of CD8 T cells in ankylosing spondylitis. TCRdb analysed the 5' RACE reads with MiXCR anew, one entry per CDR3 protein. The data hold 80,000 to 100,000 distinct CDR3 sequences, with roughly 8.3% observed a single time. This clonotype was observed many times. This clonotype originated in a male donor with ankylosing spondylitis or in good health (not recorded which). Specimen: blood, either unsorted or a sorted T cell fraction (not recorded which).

This chain's CDR3 is CATSGPLAGGPNEQFF. The CDR3 region has the DNA TGTGCCACCAGTGGTCCACTAGCGGGAGGGCCCAATGAGCAGTTCTTC. This chain joins TRBV24-1 and TRBJ2-1; 13 nucleotides match TRBD2. CDR3 size: 16 residues. The germline V gene has CDR1 KGHDR and CDR2 SFDVKD. V gave up 5 bases and J gave up 6 bases; unmatched junction bases: 6.